These T cell receptor beta chains were read from a single sample in a study of identical twins. Each CDR3 protein is one row after TCRdb ran MiXCR on the 5' RACE reads. Of approximately 700,000 distinct CDR3 sequences listed, around a sixth were seen once; the top ten hold about 12%. The same sample was also used in a study of T cells expressing NK-cell markers.

The specimen sequenced was PBMCs. The receptor set was obtained from a woman in her late teens or twenties in good health. CDR3s include the opening cysteine and the closing phenylalanine or tryptophan. The D gene is left open where the match is weak. The listing skips clone size in some rows; elsewhere it reads once, few, many or a size class.

size: NA; D: TRBD1; J: TRBJ1-1; V: TRBV5-1; DNA: TGCGCCAGCAGCCGTGACAGGGTGGCTGAAGCTTTCTTT; CDR3: CASSRDRVAEAFF
size: few; D: NA; J: TRBJ2-7; V: TRBV11-2; DNA: TGTGCCAGCAGCTTAACAAAGGGGGATTACTACGAGCAGTACTTC; CDR3: CASSLTKGDYYEQYF
size: NA; D: NA; J: TRBJ2-2; V: TRBV10-3; DNA: TGTGCCATCAGTGAGTCCAACACCGGGGAGCTGTTTTTT; CDR3: CAISESNTGELFF
size: NA; D: NA; J: TRBJ2-7; V: TRBV5-5; DNA: TGTGCCAGCAGCCCCCATTGGGGGAGAGGCTACGAGCAGTACTTC; CDR3: CASSPHWGRGYEQYF
size: NA; D: TRBD1; J: TRBJ2-1; V: TRBV30; DNA: TGTGCCTGGAGTGTAGCAGGGGGACCTGAGCAGTTCTTC; CDR3: CAWSVAGGPEQFF
size: many; D: NA; J: TRBJ2-3; V: TRBV6-1; DNA: TGTGCCAGCGGGGGCCCTAGCACAGATACGCAGTATTTT; CDR3: CASGGPSTDTQYF
size: NA; D: TRBD2; J: TRBJ2-2; V: TRBV13; DNA: TGTGCCAGCAGCTTCACCCTAGCGGAGAACACCGGGGAGCTGTTTTTT; CDR3: CASSFTLAENTGELFF
size: few; D: TRBD2; J: TRBJ2-3; V: TRBV7-9; DNA: TGTGCCAGCAGCTTCCTCCTAGCGGGAAGAGATACGCAGTATTTT; CDR3: CASSFLLAGRDTQYF
size: NA; D: TRBD1; J: TRBJ1-2; V: TRBV5-6; DNA: TGTGCCAGCAGCTTAGTGGGGGCGTTACAGGGGCATGGCTACACCTTC; CDR3: CASSLVGALQGHGYTF
size: NA; D: TRBD1; J: TRBJ1-6; V: TRBV9; DNA: TGTGCCAGCAGCGTAGAGGACAGGGGCTATTCACCCCTCCACTTT; CDR3: CASSVEDRGYSPLHF
size: NA; D: TRBD2; J: TRBJ2-3; V: TRBV5-1; DNA: TGCGCCAGCAGCCGAGGGACTAGCGGGGGGCTAGTGGGAGATACGCAGTATTTT; CDR3: CASSRGTSGGLVGDTQYF
size: NA; D: TRBD2; J: TRBJ2-7; V: TRBV20-1; DNA: TGCAGTGCTAGAGTAACTAGCGGGTACTCCTACGAGCAGTACTTC; CDR3: CSARVTSGYSYEQYF
size: NA; D: NA; J: TRBJ2-7; V: TRBV2; DNA: TGTGCCAGCAAAACCTCACGGGGCATTCGCTACGAGCAGTACTTC; CDR3: CASKTSRGIRYEQYF
size: NA; D: TRBD2; J: TRBJ2-3; V: TRBV24-1; DNA: TGTGCCACCAGTGATCCCGGGAGGGCAGATACGCAGTATTTT; CDR3: CATSDPGRADTQYF
size: few; D: NA; J: TRBJ1-2; V: TRBV12-3/TRBV12-4; DNA: TGTGCCAGCAGTCGGGACCAAGTGAGAAAAAGCTACACCTTC; CDR3: CASSRDQVRKSYTF
size: NA; D: NA; J: TRBJ2-2; V: TRBV7-9; DNA: TGTGCCAGCAGGCCGTCCGACAGAATGAACACCGGGGAGCTGTTTTTT; CDR3: CASRPSDRMNTGELFF
size: NA; D: TRBD2; J: TRBJ2-1; V: TRBV5-4; DNA: TGTGCCAGCACCTCGCCAGGACTAGCGGGAGTGCGCTCCTACAATGAGCAGTTCTTC; CDR3: CASTSPGLAGVRSYNEQFF
size: NA; D: NA; J: TRBJ2-2; V: TRBV6-5; DNA: TGTGCCAGCAGTTATCCACGTGCGGACCTTGACACCGGGGAGCTGTTTTTT; CDR3: CASSYPRADLDTGELFF
size: many; D: NA; J: TRBJ1-1; V: TRBV10-2; DNA: TGCGCCAGCAGTGATAGTAGCCTCCGGGGGGACACTGAAGCTTTCTTT; CDR3: CASSDSSLRGDTEAFF
size: once; D: NA; J: TRBJ2-7; V: TRBV14; DNA: TGTGCCAGCAGCCAACTTCAGGGAGCGGTAGTAGGTTACGAGCAGTACTTC; CDR3: CASSQLQGAVVGYEQYF
size: few; D: NA; J: TRBJ2-5; V: TRBV7-8; DNA: TGTGCCAGCAGCCCAGGCCGATACCAAGAGACCCAGTACTTC; CDR3: CASSPGRYQETQYF
size: NA; D: NA; J: TRBJ2-7; V: TRBV7-9; DNA: TGTGCCAGCAGCTTAGGTACCTTGGCGGAGCAGTACTTC; CDR3: CASSLGTLAEQYF
size: few; D: NA; J: TRBJ2-1; V: TRBV9; DNA: TGTGCCAGCAGCGTAGCCGGGGGCGGTTACAATGAGCAGTTCTTC; CDR3: CASSVAGGGYNEQFF
size: NA; D: TRBD2; J: TRBJ2-3; V: TRBV3-1; DNA: TGTGCCAGCAGCCAAGTCGAGCGGGAGGGTACAGATACGCAGTATTTT; CDR3: CASSQVEREGTDTQYF
size: NA; D: NA; J: TRBJ2-7; V: TRBV12-3/TRBV12-4; DNA: TGTGCCAGCAGTTTAGTTCCGGGGTACTACGAGCAGTACTTC; CDR3: CASSLVPGYYEQYF
size: many; D: TRBD1; J: TRBJ1-2; V: TRBV7-9; DNA: TGTGCCAGCAGCCCCAGGACAGGGGATCGCTATGGCTACACCTTC; CDR3: CASSPRTGDRYGYTF
size: few; D: TRBD2; J: TRBJ2-5; V: TRBV29-1; DNA: TGCAGCGTTTTTCTCAGCGGGAGTTCAGAGACCCAGTACTTC; CDR3: CSVFLSGSSETQYF
size: few; D: NA; J: TRBJ2-2; V: TRBV20-1; DNA: TGCAGTGCAGGGAGGACTGGTAACGGGGAGCTGTTTTTT; CDR3: CSAGRTGNGELFF
size: NA; D: TRBD1; J: TRBJ2-2; V: TRBV5-1; DNA: TGCGCCAGCAGCTTGGTGAGGGGGCAATATATAACCGGGGAGCTGTTTTTT; CDR3: CASSLVRGQYITGELFF